A selection of T cell receptor beta chains follows, all from one sample in a study of control samples from healthy donors and cancer patients. Assay used: immunoSEQ multiplex PCR; TCRdb lists only in-frame clones, some missing. The data show 130,000 or so clones, roughly 90% seen once. The sequenced sample consisted of blood. These receptors originate from a man aged 45-65 years in good health. Both conserved end residues are part of each CDR3. Each record gives: V gene, clone size, J gene, D gene, CDR3 protein, CDR3 DNA. A D gene is named only where the DNA matches it firmly. The size entry is marked missing in some rows and otherwise reads once, few, many or a size class.

V: TRBV19; size: NA; J: TRBJ2-2; D: NA; CDR3: CASSIGRLVNTGELFF; DNA: TGTGCCAGTAGTATAGGGAGGCTCGTGAACACCGGGGAGCTGTTTTTT
V: TRBV30; size: NA; J: TRBJ1-6; D: NA; CDR3: CAWSEGQLNSPLHF; DNA: TGTGCCTGGAGTGAAGGGCAGCTGAATTCACCCCTCCACTTT
V: TRBV25-1; size: NA; J: TRBJ2-3; D: NA; CDR3: CASSPMDTQYF; DNA: TGTGCCAGCAGTCCTATGGATACGCAGTATTTT
V: TRBV19; size: once; J: TRBJ1-6; D: NA; CDR3: CASSIGSSSYNSPLHF; DNA: TGTGCCAGTAGTATAGGCTCAAGCTCCTATAATTCACCCCTCCACTTT
V: TRBV12-5; size: NA; J: TRBJ1-4; D: NA; CDR3: CASGSRDGNEKLFF; DNA: TGTGCTAGTGGTTCAAGGGACGGAAATGAAAAACTGTTTTTT
V: TRBV10-3; size: NA; J: TRBJ1-4; D: NA; CDR3: CAISESTLVREDRNEKLFF; DNA: TGTGCCATCAGTGAGTCGACCTTAGTCAGGGAGGATCGTAATGAAAAACTGTTTTTT
V: TRBV4-1; size: few; J: TRBJ2-7; D: NA; CDR3: CASSRQNQYEQYF; DNA: TGCGCCAGCAGCCGCCAGAACCAGTACGAGCAGTACTTC
V: TRBV9; size: NA; J: TRBJ2-7; D: TRBD2; CDR3: CASSPWTSGGAAQYF; DNA: TGTGCCAGCAGCCCATGGACTAGCGGGGGGGCGGCGCAGTACTTC
V: TRBV7-2; size: NA; J: TRBJ2-5; D: TRBD1; CDR3: CASSKQGAGETQYF; DNA: TGTGCCAGCAGCAAGCAGGGGGCCGGAGAGACCCAGTACTTC
V: TRBV6-2/TRBV6-3; size: NA; J: TRBJ2-5; D: NA; CDR3: CASSSTGLETQYF; DNA: TGTGCCAGCAGTTCTACAGGGCTGGAGACCCAGTACTTC
V: TRBV5-1; size: NA; J: TRBJ1-1; D: NA; CDR3: CASSWEPMNTEAFF; DNA: TGCGCCAGCAGCTGGGAACCCATGAACACTGAAGCTTTCTTT
V: TRBV15; size: NA; J: TRBJ2-2; D: NA; CDR3: CATSRDRGSGELFF; DNA: TGTGCCACCAGCAGAGATCGAGGATCCGGGGAGCTGTTTTTT
V: TRBV11-2; size: NA; J: TRBJ1-1; D: NA; CDR3: CASSFLNTEAFF; DNA: TGTGCCAGCAGCTTTCTGAACACTGAAGCTTTCTTT
V: TRBV24-1; size: NA; J: TRBJ2-1; D: TRBD2; CDR3: CATSDSSGGYFNEQFF; DNA: TGTGCCACCAGTGATTCTAGCGGGGGGTACTTCAATGAGCAGTTCTTC
V: TRBV7-2; size: NA; J: TRBJ2-2; D: NA; CDR3: CASSARQVLAELFF; DNA: TGTGCCAGCAGCGCGAGACAAGTATTGGCGGAGCTGTTTTTT
V: TRBV16; size: NA; J: TRBJ2-2; D: NA; CDR3: CASSPSLSTGELFF; DNA: TGTGCCAGCAGCCCGTCCCTGTCCACCGGGGAGCTGTTTTTT
V: TRBV7-2; size: once; J: TRBJ2-5; D: TRBD2; CDR3: CASSLGGVVAGAQETQYF; DNA: TGTGCCAGCAGCTTAGGAGGTGTAGTAGCGGGGGCTCAAGAGACCCAGTACTTC
V: TRBV18; size: NA; J: TRBJ1-5; D: NA; CDR3: CASSLSAGGGNQPQHF; DNA: TGTGCCAGCTCACTGTCGGCGGGGGGAGGCAATCAGCCCCAGCATTTT
V: TRBV5-1; size: NA; J: TRBJ1-2; D: NA; CDR3: CASSKDRMEGYTF; DNA: TGCGCCAGCAGCAAGGACAGAATGGAGGGCTACACCTTC
V: TRBV30; size: NA; J: TRBJ2-5; D: NA; CDR3: CAWSVQGSSRETQYF; DNA: TGTGCCTGGAGTGTACAAGGGTCCTCCCGAGAGACCCAGTACTTC
V: TRBV14; size: NA; J: TRBJ1-1; D: TRBD1; CDR3: CASSNYGQGTVGRTEAFF; DNA: TGTGCCAGCAGCAACTATGGACAGGGTACGGTTGGGAGAACTGAAGCTTTCTTT
V: TRBV6-2/TRBV6-3; size: NA; J: TRBJ2-1; D: TRBD2; CDR3: CASSYTSGGRFEQFF; DNA: TGTGCCAGCAGTTATACCAGCGGGGGGAGGTTTGAGCAGTTCTTC
V: TRBV9; size: NA; J: TRBJ2-7; D: NA; CDR3: CASSVGPDMDEQYF; DNA: TGTGCCAGCAGCGTAGGGCCCGACATGGACGAGCAGTACTTC
V: TRBV24-1; size: NA; J: TRBJ1-2; D: NA; CDR3: CATSPSYTDRGYTF; DNA: TGTGCCACCAGCCCCTCTTACACAGATCGTGGCTACACCTTC
V: TRBV5-1; size: NA; J: TRBJ1-5; D: NA; CDR3: CASSLGAGGSSPQHF; DNA: TGCGCCAGCAGCTTGGGGGCAGGAGGCTCATCGCCCCAGCATTTT
V: TRBV7-9; size: NA; J: TRBJ1-5; D: TRBD1; CDR3: CASSLVGQGADQPQHF; DNA: TGTGCCAGCAGCTTAGTGGGACAGGGGGCTGATCAGCCCCAGCATTTT
V: TRBV5-6; size: NA; J: TRBJ1-5; D: NA; CDR3: CASSPDVGGSNQPQHF; DNA: TGTGCCAGCAGCCCCGATGTAGGGGGGAGCAATCAGCCCCAGCATTTT
V: TRBV5-1; size: NA; J: TRBJ1-1; D: NA; CDR3: CASSFDHRPEAFF; DNA: TGCGCCAGCAGCTTCGACCACAGGCCTGAAGCTTTCTTT
V: TRBV5-4; size: NA; J: TRBJ1-2; D: NA; CDR3: CASSLDGYYGYTF; DNA: TGTGCCAGCAGCTTGGACGGATACTATGGCTACACCTTC
V: TRBV3-1/TRBV3-2; size: once; J: TRBJ2-1; D: NA; CDR3: CASSLGGEQFF; DNA: TGTGCCAGCAGCCTGGGCGGTGAGCAGTTCTTC
V: TRBV12-5; size: NA; J: TRBJ1-2; D: NA; CDR3: CASGSPTPGRETYGYTF; DNA: TGTGCTAGTGGTTCGCCCACTCCGGGACGAGAAACCTATGGCTACACCTTC